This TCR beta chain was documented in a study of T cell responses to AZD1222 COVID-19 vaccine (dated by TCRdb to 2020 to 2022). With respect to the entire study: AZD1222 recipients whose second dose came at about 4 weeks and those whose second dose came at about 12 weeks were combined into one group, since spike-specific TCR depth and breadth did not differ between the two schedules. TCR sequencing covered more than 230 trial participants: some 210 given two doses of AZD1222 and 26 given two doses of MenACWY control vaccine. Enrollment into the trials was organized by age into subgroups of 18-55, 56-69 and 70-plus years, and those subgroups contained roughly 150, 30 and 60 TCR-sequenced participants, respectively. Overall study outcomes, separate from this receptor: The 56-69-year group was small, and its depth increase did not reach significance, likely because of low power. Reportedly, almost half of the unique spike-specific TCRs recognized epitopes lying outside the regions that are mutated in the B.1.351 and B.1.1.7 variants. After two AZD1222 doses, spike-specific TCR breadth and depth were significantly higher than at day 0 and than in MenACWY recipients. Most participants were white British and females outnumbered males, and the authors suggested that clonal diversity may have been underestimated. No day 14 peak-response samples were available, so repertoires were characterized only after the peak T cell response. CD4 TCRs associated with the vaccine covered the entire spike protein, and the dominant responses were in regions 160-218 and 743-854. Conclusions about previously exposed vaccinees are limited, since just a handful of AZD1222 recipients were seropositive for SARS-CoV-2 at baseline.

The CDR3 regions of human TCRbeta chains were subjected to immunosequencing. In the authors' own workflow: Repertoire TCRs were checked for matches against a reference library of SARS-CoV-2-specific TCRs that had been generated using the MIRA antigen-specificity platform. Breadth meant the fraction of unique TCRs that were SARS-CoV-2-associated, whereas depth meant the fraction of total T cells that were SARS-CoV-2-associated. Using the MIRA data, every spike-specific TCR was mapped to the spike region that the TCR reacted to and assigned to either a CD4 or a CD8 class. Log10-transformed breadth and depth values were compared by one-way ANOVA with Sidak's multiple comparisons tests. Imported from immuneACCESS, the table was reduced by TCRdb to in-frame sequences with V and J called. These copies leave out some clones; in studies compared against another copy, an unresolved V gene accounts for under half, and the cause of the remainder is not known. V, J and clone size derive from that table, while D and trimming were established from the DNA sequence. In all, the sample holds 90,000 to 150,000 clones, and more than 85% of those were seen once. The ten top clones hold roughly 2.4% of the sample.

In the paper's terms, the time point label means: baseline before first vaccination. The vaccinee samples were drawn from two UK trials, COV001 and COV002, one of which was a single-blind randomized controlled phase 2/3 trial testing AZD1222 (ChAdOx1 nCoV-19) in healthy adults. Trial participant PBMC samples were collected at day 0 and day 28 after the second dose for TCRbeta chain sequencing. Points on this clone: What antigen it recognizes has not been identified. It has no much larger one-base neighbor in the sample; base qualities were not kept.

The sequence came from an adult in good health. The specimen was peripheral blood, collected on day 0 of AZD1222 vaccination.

The CDR3 reads CASSLGRISTDTQYF. At the DNA level, the sequence is TGTGCCAGCAGTTTGGGACGGATTAGCACAGATACGCAGTATTTT. The rearranged segments are TRBV6-5 and TRBJ2-3, with the D segment possibly TRBD1 or TRBD2, each aligning over 5 bases. CDR1 and CDR2, per the germline V gene, are MNHEY and SVGAGI. Trimming takes 4 bases from V and 0 bases from J, and the germline ends sit 11 bases apart. There are 15 amino acids in the CDR3, from cysteine to phenylalanine inclusive. Only the CDR3 DNA stays, 45 bases, in frame from base 1.